Included here is one T cell receptor beta chain sequence, with context. Its target is unknown. The source of the sample is a study of shared clonotypes between healthy human individuals. Germline V lookup: CDR1 KGHSH, CDR2 LQKENI. V was trimmed by 2 bases and J by 0 bases, leaving 8 bases between them. CDR3 length: 15 amino acids. Notes on the study in general: Naive subsets tended to show greater estimated richness than memory subsets.

Assay: immunoSEQ multiplex PCR; the TCRdb copy retains only in-frame clones and omits some. The sample contains roughly 2.1 million clones, about 93% of which appear only once. Cells designated naive CD8 were CD45RO-negative and were positively selected for CCR7, with terminally differentiated effector memory CD45RA+ cells excluded. The clonotype originates from a man between 18 and 29 years old in good health. Some clones in this sample may be carry-over from other donors' samples. The sequenced sample consisted of naive CD8+ T cells from PBMCs. The chain has TRBV18 and TRBJ1-5, with D possibly matching TRBD1 (6 bases). CDR3 sequence: CASSPNRDSNQPQHF. The DNA of the CDR3 is TGTGCCAGCTCACCAAACAGGGATAGCAATCAGCCCCAGCATTTT.